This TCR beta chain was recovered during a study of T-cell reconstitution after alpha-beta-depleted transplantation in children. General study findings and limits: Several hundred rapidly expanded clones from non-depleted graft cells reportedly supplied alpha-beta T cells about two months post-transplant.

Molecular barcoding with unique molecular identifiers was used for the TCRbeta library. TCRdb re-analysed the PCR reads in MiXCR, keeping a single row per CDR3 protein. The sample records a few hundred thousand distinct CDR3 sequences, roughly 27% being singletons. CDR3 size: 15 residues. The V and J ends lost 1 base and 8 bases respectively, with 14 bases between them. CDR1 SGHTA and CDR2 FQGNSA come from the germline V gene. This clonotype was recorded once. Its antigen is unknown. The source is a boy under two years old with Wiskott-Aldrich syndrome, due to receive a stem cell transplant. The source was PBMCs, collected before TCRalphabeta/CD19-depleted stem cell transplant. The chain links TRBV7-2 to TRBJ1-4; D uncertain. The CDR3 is CASSLDPDPREKLFF. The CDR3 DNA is TGTGCCAGCAGCTTAGATCCGGACCCCAGGGAAAAACTGTTTTTT.